Reported below is one T cell receptor (beta chain). The source of the sample is a study of response to subunit inactivated influenza vaccine. TCRdb re-called the RT-PCR reads with MiXCR, one entry per CDR3 protein. In the table there are hundreds of thousands of distinct CDR3 sequences, approximately 15% of which are singletons. The length of the CDR3 is 15 residues. Germline CDR1 is ENHRY and CDR2 is SYGVKD. The J segment lost 6 bases and the V segment lost 6 bases, leaving 6 bases of the junction unmatched. Material: PBMCs from blood, obtained approximately 15 days before vaccination. This rearrangement joins TRBV10-3 to TRBJ2-7; TRBD2 matches at 15 bases. The receptor's source is a man aged 50 to 59 who received an inactivated influenza vaccine. The CDR3 coding sequence is TGTGCCATCAGAGATTGGGGACTAGCGGGAGGCGAGCAGTACTTC. Translated, it gives CAIRDWGLAGGEQYF.